The clone carrying this T cell receptor beta chain was observed many times. This sample stems from a study of CD8+CD57+ T cells in acquired aplastic anemia. Genomic DNA, the template, was used for profiling of the TCR beta VDJ and CDR3. TCRdb re-called the reads through MiXCR, storing one row per CDR3 protein. Of more than 150,000 distinct CDR3 sequences in the sample, about 47% were seen once. This CDR3 spans 14 amino acids. Germline V gene lookup returns CDR1 MNHNS and CDR2 SASEGT. Germline trimming cut 6 bases from V and 2 bases from J; bases unmatched to any gene: 3. The sequence was obtained from a human donor in good health. The chain is built from TRBV6-1 and TRBJ2-7, with 11 bases lining up with TRBD2. The sample comprised sorted CD4+, CD8+, or CD8+CD57+ T cells (not recorded which) from PBMCs. CDR3 loop: CASRELAGAYEQYF. CDR3 nucleotide sequence: TGTGCCAGCAGGGAACTAGCGGGGGCCTACGAGCAGTACTTC.